The 9 T cell receptor beta chains below come from one sample, sequenced in a study of blood T cells in healthy people across ages. For the second PCR, which ran for about 7 to 11 cycles, a sample-barcoded 5' primer and a J-beta primer mix were used. One entry per CDR3 protein, called by TCRdb with MiXCR from the 5' RACE reads. The sample comprises 800,000 or so distinct CDR3 sequences, 35% to 60% of which are singletons, and 15% to 20% rests with the top ten. Material: blood. Receptors were obtained from an elderly man in good health.

This chain joins TRBV10-3 and TRBJ2-4; D remains ambiguous. Trimming took 8 bases from V and 1 from J, leaving 12 bases between them. Germline CDR1 reads ENHRY; CDR2 reads SYGVKD. This CDR3 has 14 residues. CDR3 coding DNA: TGTGCCATCGGAGACCCGAGGGCCAAAAACATTCAGTACTTC. Its translation: CAIGDPRAKNIQYF.

The table lists this clonotype with a few counts. The rearrangement links TRBV7-2 to TRBJ2-1, with D perhaps TRBD2 (6 bases). V was trimmed by 5 bases and J by 7 bases, leaving 18 bases between them. Germline CDR1 is SGHTA and CDR2 is FQGNSA. This CDR3 is 15 amino acids long. The CDR3 is CASSRPGLSGNEQFF. CDR3 DNA: TGTGCCAGCAGCCGTCCGGGACTCAGCGGGAATGAGCAGTTCTTC. The full variable domain, rest sourced from reference TRBV7-2 and TRBJ2-1, is GAGVSQSPSNKVTEKGKDVELRCDPISGHTALYWYRQSLGQGLEFLIYFQGNSAPDKSGLPSDRFSAERTGGSVSTLTIQRTQQEDSAVYLCASSRPGLSGNEQFFGPGTRLTVL.

In this sample, this clonotype turned up a few times. This chain connects TRBV10-3 to TRBJ2-3; TRBD1 agrees at 10 bases. Germline V gene data show CDR1 as ENHRY and CDR2 as SYGVKD. This CDR3 is built from 17 residues. V shed 3 bases, J shed 2 bases, and the junction held 8 bases outside the gene matches. The CDR3 is CAISDYGTGDITDTQYF. In DNA, the CDR3 is TGTGCCATCAGTGACTATGGGACAGGGGATATCACAGATACGCAGTATTTT.

This clonotype was detected a few times. Written as DNA, the CDR3 is TGTGCCAGCAGCGTAGCTAGAGGACAGGGAATGAATGAGCAGTTCTTC. Translated: CASSVARGQGMNEQFF. This chain joins TRBV9 and TRBJ2-1; 8 bases align to TRBD1. This CDR3 spans 16 amino acids. Unmatched junction bases numbered 9, after V lost 0 bases and J lost 7 bases. The germline V gene has CDR1 SGDLS and CDR2 YYNGEE.

This clonotype was counted at least ten times. The chain couples TRBV10-3 to TRBJ2-5; D gene ambiguous. The CDR3 is made up of 12 amino acids. The V end lost 4 bases, the J end lost 0 bases, and 3 bases lay between the germline ends. CDR1 ENHRY and CDR2 SYGVKD come from the germline V gene. The CDR3 DNA reads as TGTGCCATCAGTGTATACCAAGAGACCCAGTACTTC. Protein: CAISVYQETQYF.

V gene TRBV4-1 combines with J gene TRBJ2-5, with D perhaps TRBD1 (6 bases). The J call may be wrong; the DNA end is better matched by TRBJ2-7. The CDR3 is 15 residues long. Per the germline V gene, CDR1 is MGHRA and CDR2 is YSYEKL. CDR3 residues: CASSPPGTPDYEQYF. DNA for the CDR3: TGCGCCAGCAGCCCCCCCGGGACACCGGACTACGAGCAGTACTTC.

The chain is built from TRBV14 and TRBJ1-1; possibly TRBD1 for D (5 bases). Germline CDR1 SGHDN, CDR2 FVKESK. This CDR3 has 14 residues. The germline V and J ends were trimmed by 1 base and 4 bases, with 10 bases remaining between them. The CDR3 DNA reads as TGTGCCAGCAGCCAAGCGGTGGGGGTCACTGAAGCTTTCTTT. Its translation is CASSQAVGVTEAFF.

This clonotype was seen ten or more times. The genes are TRBV20-1 and TRBJ2-1, with 11 nucleotides matching TRBD2. CDR1 and CDR2 (germline): DFQATT, SNEGSKA (reference sequence). V lost 1 base and J lost 4; bases outside the gene matches: 9. This CDR3 contains 17 residues. CDR3: CSARGTAGLAAYNEQFF. In nucleotides, the CDR3 is TGCAGTGCTAGAGGGACAGCGGGACTAGCGGCATACAATGAGCAGTTCTTC.

The chain couples TRBV7-2 to TRBJ2-3; D may be TRBD1 (5 bases). The CDR3 is 15 residues long. Per the germline V gene, CDR1 is SGHTA and CDR2 is FQGNSA. V was trimmed by 1 base and J by 2 bases, leaving 10 bases between them. The CDR3 DNA sequence: TGTGCCAGCAGCTTAGAGGGGCAGATCACAGATACGCAGTATTTT. Translation gives CASSLEGQITDTQYF.